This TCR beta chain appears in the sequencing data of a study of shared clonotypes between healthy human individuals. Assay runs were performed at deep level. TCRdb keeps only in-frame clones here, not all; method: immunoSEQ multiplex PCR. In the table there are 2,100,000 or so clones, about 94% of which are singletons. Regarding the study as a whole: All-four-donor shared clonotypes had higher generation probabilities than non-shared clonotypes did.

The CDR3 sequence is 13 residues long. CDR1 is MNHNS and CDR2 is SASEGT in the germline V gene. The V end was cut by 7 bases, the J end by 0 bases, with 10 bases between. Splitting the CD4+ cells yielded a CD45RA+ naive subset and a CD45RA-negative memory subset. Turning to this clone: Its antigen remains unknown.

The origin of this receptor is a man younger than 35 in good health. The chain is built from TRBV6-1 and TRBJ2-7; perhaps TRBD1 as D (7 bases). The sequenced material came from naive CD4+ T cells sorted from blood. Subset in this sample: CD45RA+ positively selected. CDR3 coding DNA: TGTGCCAGCAACAGGGGACTCTCCTACGAGCAGTACTTC. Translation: CASNRGLSYEQYF.